The 17 T cell receptor beta chains below come from one sample, sequenced in a study of blood T cell repertoires in COVID-19. Produced via immunoSEQ multiplex PCR; TCRdb's table is partial and in-frame only. The top ten hold about 2% of the sample, which has about 100,000 clones, about 88% seen once. Sequenced material: peripheral blood. These receptors were collected from a human donor in a cohort sampled during active COVID-19.

This chain uses TRBV6-6 with TRBJ1-5; TRBD1 might be the D (5 bases). Germline V gives CDR1 MNHNY, CDR2 SVGAGI (reference sequence). This CDR3 contains 14 residues. V was shortened by 6 bases and J by 3 bases, with 12 bases between the two germline ends. CDR3 region: CASSLQEINQPQHF. The CDR3 DNA sequence: TGTGCCAGCAGCTTACAGGAGATCAATCAGCCCCAGCATTTT.

This rearrangement joins TRBV30 to TRBJ2-1; no reliable D call. The V and J ends lost 0 bases and 4 bases respectively, with 7 bases between them. Per germline, CDR1 GTSNPN and CDR2 SVGIG (reference sequence). The CDR3 covers 13 residues. CDR3: CAWSVWPYNEQFF. CDR3 sequence (DNA): TGTGCCTGGAGTGTATGGCCGTACAATGAGCAGTTCTTC.

This chain uses TRBV11-1 with TRBJ2-3, with 10 bases identical to TRBD2. V shed 5 bases, J shed 0 bases, and the junction held 5 bases outside the gene matches. The CDR3 runs 16 residues. In germline, CDR1 is SGHAT, CDR2 FQDESV (reference sequence). CDR3 protein: CASSTKTSGSTDTQYF. As DNA, the CDR3 is TGTGCCAGCAGCACTAAGACTAGCGGGAGCACAGATACGCAGTATTTT.

This chain uses TRBV28 with TRBJ2-1, with D possibly TRBD1 on 6 matching bases. Trimming cost V 4 bases and J 10 bases, with 17 bases left between them. CDR3 size: 14 residues. The germline V gene has CDR1 MDHEN and CDR2 SYDVKM. CDR3 loop: CASSSGQRPGEQFF. CDR3 nucleotides: TGTGCCAGCAGTTCAGGACAGCGGCCTGGGGAGCAGTTCTTC.

The CDR3 spells CASSPRENPGNSPLHF. DNA of the CDR3: TGTGCCAGCAGCCCCCGGGAGAACCCAGGGAATTCACCCCTCCACTTT. This chain uses TRBV9 with TRBJ1-6; maybe TRBD1 (5 bases). Trimming removed 4 bases from V and 7 bases from J, with 18 bases in between. The germline V gene has CDR1 SGDLS and CDR2 YYNGEE. The CDR3 consists of 16 residues.

The chain carries TRBV3-1 (or the pseudogene TRBV3-2) and TRBJ2-1, with TRBD2 matching 8 bases. The CDR3 runs 18 residues. V gave up 1 base and J gave up 2 bases; unmatched junction bases: 10. The V gene's germline CDR1 is LGHDT and CDR2 YNNKEL (reference sequence). The CDR3 region has the DNA TGTGCCAGCAGCCAAGGGTTGGGTAGCGGGGCTACCTACAATGAGCAGTTCTTC. This sequence encodes CASSQGLGSGATYNEQFF.

V usage is TRBV27 and J usage is TRBJ2-5; 9 bases match TRBD1. V shed 3 bases, J shed 0 bases, and the junction held 5 bases outside the gene matches. CDR1 and CDR2 from the germline V gene are MNHEY and SMNVEV (reference sequence). This CDR3 region has 16 residues. The CDR3 spells CASSLGQGSYQETQYF. The DNA of the CDR3 is TGTGCCAGCAGTTTGGGACAGGGATCGTACCAAGAGACCCAGTACTTC.

This clone was picked up one time. The V call is TRBV24-1, the J call TRBJ2-1; 9 nucleotides line up with TRBD1. The germline V gene has CDR1 KGHDR and CDR2 SFDVKD. The CDR3 loop spans 14 amino acids. Trimming took 9 bases from V and 3 from J; bases not matched to a gene: 5. The CDR3: CATQRTGVYNEQFF. The CDR3 region has the DNA TGTGCCACCCAACGGACAGGGGTCTACAATGAGCAGTTCTTC.

This chain links TRBV7-2 with TRBJ2-5, with a tentative D call TRBD1 (7 bases). Germline lookup yields CDR1 SGHTA and CDR2 FQGNSA. The CDR3 loop spans 14 amino acids. The V end lost 5 bases, the J end lost 4 bases, and 14 bases lay between the germline ends. The CDR3 is CASSGNRGGETQYF. The CDR3 DNA reads TGTGCCAGCAGCGGGAACAGGGGAGGAGAGACCCAGTACTTC.

The chain has TRBV10-3 and TRBJ1-4; possibly TRBD1 for D (6 bases). V was clipped by 3 bases and J by 3 bases, with 8 bases between them. Germline V gene sequence: CDR1 ENHRY, CDR2 SYGVKD. CDR3 size: 14 residues. The CDR3 spells CAISEGTSNEKLFF. The DNA of the CDR3 is TGTGCCATCAGTGAAGGGACATCTAATGAAAAACTGTTTTTT.

The chain recombines TRBV10-3 with TRBJ1-2, with D hard to call. The ends were cut back, 0 bases at V and 6 bases at J, with 5 bases in the middle. Germline values: CDR1 ENHRY, CDR2 SYGVKD. There are 12 residues in the CDR3. The CDR3 reads CAISESADGYTF. The CDR3 DNA reads TGTGCCATCAGTGAGTCAGCGGATGGCTACACCTTC.

The V call is TRBV10-3, the J call TRBJ2-5; 10 bases map to TRBD2. The J segment lost 1 base and the V segment lost 7 bases, leaving 6 bases of the junction unmatched. CDR1 is ENHRY and CDR2 is SYGVKD in the germline V gene. This CDR3 spans 15 amino acids. CDR3 region: CAIKPSGGSQETQYF. As DNA, the CDR3 is TGTGCCATCAAGCCTAGCGGGGGAAGCCAAGAGACCCAGTACTTC.

This chain joins TRBV5-4 and TRBJ2-3, with D possibly TRBD2 on 6 matching bases. Germline assignment: CDR1 SGHNT and CDR2 YYREEE (reference sequence). V was clipped by 2 bases and J by 2 bases, with 9 bases between them. The CDR3 has 14 residues. CDR3 nucleotides: TGTGCCAGCAGCTTTGGCGGGGTCACAGATACGCAGTATTTT. Protein: CASSFGGVTDTQYF. The complete variable domain, with remaining parts taken from reference TRBV5-4 and TRBJ2-3, reads ETGVTQSPTHLIKTRGQQVTLRCSSQSGHNTVSWYQQALGQGPQFIFQYYREEENGRGNFPPRFSGLQFPNYSSELNVNALELDDSALYLCASSFGGVTDTQYFGPGTRLTVL.

The CDR3 DNA follows: TGCGCCAGCAGCACCGAGCGGGGGACAGATACGCAGTATTTT. Translation gives CASSTERGTDTQYF. The rearrangement joins TRBV5-1 to TRBJ2-3, with 8 nucleotides matching TRBD2. The V gene's germline CDR1 is SGHRS and CDR2 YFSETQ. CDR3 length: 14 amino acids. The V gene end was trimmed by 4 bases and the J gene end by 3 bases; junction bases not matched to a gene: 4.

The chain employs TRBV30 and TRBJ2-5; D is uncertain. The V gene's germline CDR1 is GTSNPN and CDR2 SVGIG (reference sequence). V lost 2 bases and J lost 4, with 11 bases in between. This CDR3 is 13 amino acids long. In nucleotides, the CDR3 is TGTGCCTGGAGTCCTATAAGCGCAGAGACCCAGTACTTC. This translates into CAWSPISAETQYF.

The chain has TRBV7-9 and TRBJ2-3; 14 bases are a match to TRBD2. J was trimmed by 4 bases and V by 3 bases; bases with no gene match: 3. The length of the CDR3 is 16 residues. Germline V gene data show CDR1 as SEHNR and CDR2 as FQNEAQ (reference sequence). DNA for the CDR3: TGTGCCAGCAGCTTCGGACTAGCGGGAGGATCAGATACGCAGTATTTT. It codes for CASSFGLAGGSDTQYF.

The chain joins TRBV7-3 to TRBJ2-1, with 11 positions matching TRBD2. Germline loops: CDR1 SGHTA, CDR2 FQGTGA. The ends lost 1 base at V and 1 base at J; junction bases unmatched: 3. This CDR3 contains 17 residues. The DNA for the CDR3 is TGTGCCAGCAGCTTAAGGCCTAGCGGGGGGTCCTACAATGAGCAGTTCTTC. Amino acids: CASSLRPSGGSYNEQFF.